The 3 T cell receptor beta chains below were found in one sample sequenced in a study of T-cell reconstitution after alpha-beta-depleted transplantation in children (TCRdb year 2016). Libraries were prepared through PCR. TCRdb records Illumina HiSeq 2500 as the sequencer. TCR library preparation used molecular barcoding, with unique molecular identifiers applied to normalize quantification of the TCRbeta repertoire. TCRdb redid the processing of the public reads, applying fastp at Q25 and MiXCR, and retained in-frame beta chains. Here each entry gathers all rows of one CDR3 protein and keeps the most common genes and DNA. The sample table records about 70,000 distinct CDR3 sequences; about a tenth of these occur just once. In total, the top ten clones hold about 12% of the sample. The intended sense of this specimen's treatment or condition label: allogeneic hematopoietic cell transplantation with graft depleted of TCRalphabeta T cells and CD19 B cells.

The sequences come from PBMCs, collected before TCRalphabeta/CD19-depleted stem cell transplant. The origin of the receptors is a boy aged 5 to 17 with acute myeloid leukemia, due to receive a stem cell transplant.

This clonotype has at least ten counts. V gene TRBV6-5 combines with J gene TRBJ1-2, with 7 bases that match TRBD1. Germline V lookup: CDR1 MNHEY, CDR2 SVGAGI. The CDR3 extends over 14 amino acids. V lost 5 bases to trimming and J lost 8 bases; unmatched junction nucleotides: 11. In nucleotides, the CDR3 is TGTGCCAGCAGTCGAGACAGGGTATACGGCGGCTACACCTTC. The encoded protein is CASSRDRVYGGYTF.

This rearrangement joins TRBV2 to TRBJ2-7; 13 positions agree with TRBD2. This CDR3 is 15 amino acids long. Unmatched junction bases numbered 3, after V lost 5 bases and J lost 2 bases. Germline V gene data show CDR1 as SNHLY and CDR2 as FYNNEI. In DNA form, the CDR3 reads TGTGCCAGCAGTCGGACTAGCGGGGGCCCCTACGAGCAGTACGTC. It translates to CASSRTSGGPYEQYV.

This clonotype was picked up many times. V and J are TRBV12-3 or TRBV12-4 and TRBJ2-7; 14 bases align to TRBD2. V trimming: 6 bases; J trimming: 0 bases; junction bases outside the gene matches: 16. The CDR3 totals 20 residues. CDR3 sequence reads: CASSPGLAGVTTTYSYEQYF. Written as DNA, the CDR3 is TGTGCCAGCAGCCCGGGACTAGCGGGAGTTACCACAACATACTCCTACGAGCAGTACTTC.